These 16 T cell receptor beta chains came from one sample sequenced in a study of T cells in Graves' hyperthyroidism and ophthalmopathy. Amplified TCR beta CDR3 regions derived from RNA transcripts. First-round RT-PCR with HTBI primers amplified the TCR CDR3 region. TCRdb analysed the multiplex PCR reads with MiXCR anew, one entry per CDR3 protein. The repertoire consists of 530,000 or so distinct CDR3 sequences, with approximately 17% occurring once and the leading ten covering 15% to 20%. Material for sequencing was blood. Receptors were obtained from a woman aged 18 to 35 with Graves' ophthalmopathy.

J is TRBJ2-1 and V is TRBV6-1; perhaps D is TRBD1 or TRBD2 (5 bases each). The germline gives CDR1 MNHNS, CDR2 SASEGT. The CDR3 length is 17 residues. The V and J ends lost 3 bases and 3 bases respectively, with 18 bases between them. The CDR3 is CASSDQYGTHYYNEQFF. The DNA for the CDR3 is TGTGCCAGCAGTGATCAATACGGGACCCATTACTACAATGAGCAGTTCTTC.

The table lists this clonotype with many counts. J is TRBJ1-4 and V is TRBV28; no firm D call. The CDR3 has 13 amino acids. Germline loops: CDR1 MDHEN, CDR2 SYDVKM. V lost 5 bases and J lost 8, with 12 bases in between. CDR3: CASSLVSGEKLFF. CDR3 in DNA: TGTGCCAGCAGTCTTGTCTCAGGAGAAAAACTGTTTTTT. The variable domain in full, completed from reference TRBV28 and TRBJ1-4, reads DVKVTQSSRYLVKRTGEKVFLECVQDMDHENMFWYRQDPGLGLRLIYFSYDVKMKEKGDIPEGYSVSREKKERFSLILESASTNQTSMYLCASSLVSGEKLFFGSGTQLSVL.

This chain joins TRBV12-5 and TRBJ2-1; 12 nucleotides agree with TRBD2. The germline V gene encodes CDR1 LGHNT and CDR2 FRNRAP. The CDR3 loop spans 21 amino acids. V trimming: 0 bases; J trimming: 4 bases; junction bases outside the gene matches: 16. CDR3 loop: CASGLVPGGLAGGVKYNEQFF. The DNA for the CDR3 is TGTGCTAGTGGTTTGGTACCGGGGGGGCTAGCGGGAGGGGTAAAATACAATGAGCAGTTCTTC.

This clonotype was counted only a few times. This chain links TRBV7-2 with TRBJ2-5; no clear D gene. CDR1 is SGHTA, CDR2 FQGNSA, per germline. V lost 4 bases to trimming and J lost 2 bases, with 11 bases between them. CDR3 size: 14 residues. CDR3 loop: CASSSRLHQETQYF. The CDR3, as DNA: TGTGCCAGCAGCTCCCGACTCCATCAAGAGACCCAGTACTTC.

A few counts support this clonotype. This rearrangement joins TRBV20-1 to TRBJ1-6; D is possibly TRBD1 (5 bases). V was shortened by 4 bases and J by 7 bases, with 17 bases between the two germline ends. Germline assignment: CDR1 DFQATT and CDR2 SNEGSKA (reference sequence). This CDR3 contains 15 residues. The CDR3, as DNA: TGCAGTGCTACTACCGGGACCCCAGAAAATTCACCCCTCCACTTT. Protein: CSATTGTPENSPLHF.

This clonotype was detected many times. The chain links TRBV12-3 or TRBV12-4 to TRBJ2-1; tentatively, D is TRBD1 or TRBD2 (5 bases each). Trimming pared 5 bases from V and 8 bases from J, leaving 10 bases between. This CDR3 region has 12 residues. The CDR3 DNA reads as TGTGCCAGCAGTCGGGACCTTTATGAGCAGTTCTTC. It codes for CASSRDLYEQFF.

The V gene is TRBV9, the J gene TRBJ2-2; the D call may be TRBD1 or TRBD2 (6 bases each). The germline V gene has CDR1 SGDLS and CDR2 YYNGEE. Between the trimmed V and J ends, which lost 4 bases and 9 bases, there was a span of 22 bases. There are 16 residues in the CDR3. CDR3 sequence reads: CASSRAPGGGIRELFF. The CDR3 nucleotides read TGTGCCAGCAGCCGGGCTCCAGGAGGGGGTATTCGGGAGCTGTTTTTT.

This clonotype was recorded at least ten times. The genes are TRBV29-1 and TRBJ1-1; D remains unclear. Germline V gene data show CDR1 as SQVTM and CDR2 as ANQGSEA. The CDR3 is made up of 12 amino acids. V lost 7 bases and J 1 base, leaving 10 bases between the germline ends. The CDR3: CSAIMGNTEAFF. The CDR3 nucleotides are TGCAGCGCTATTATGGGGAACACTGAAGCTTTCTTT.

This clonotype was found many times. The chain joins TRBV6-1 to TRBJ1-2; D may be TRBD1 (5 bases). This CDR3 is 18 amino acids long. The ends were cut back, 5 bases at V and 2 bases at J, with 24 bases in the middle. Germline V gene lookup returns CDR1 MNHNS and CDR2 SASEGT. In DNA, the CDR3 is TGTGCCAGCAGTTTCCCTATAAAGCACCGGGACCAGAACTATGGCTACACCTTC. This gives the protein CASSFPIKHRDQNYGYTF.

This clonotype came up many times. This chain links TRBV5-1 with TRBJ2-3; TRBD1 aligns across 7 bases. Germline CDR1 SGHRS, CDR2 YFSETQ. The CDR3 spans 15 residues. V gave up 5 bases and J gave up 4 bases; unmatched junction bases: 10. The CDR3 is CASRSDRPRADTQYF. Written as DNA, the CDR3 is TGCGCCAGCAGGTCGGACAGGCCAAGGGCAGATACGCAGTATTTT.

This clonotype has at least ten counts. The chain carries TRBV30 and TRBJ1-3, with D hard to call. This CDR3 is built from 10 residues. Per germline, CDR1 GTSNPN and CDR2 SVGIG (reference sequence). V was pared by 5 bases and J by 5 bases, with 4 bases between. CDR3 region: CAWSRNTIYF. CDR3 nucleotides: TGTGCCTGGTCTCGAAACACCATATATTTT.

Written as DNA, the CDR3 is TGTGCCAGTATGGGGGGAGCCACACAGAACACTGAAGCTTTCTTT. Translating it yields CASMGGATQNTEAFF. The chain uses TRBV19 and TRBJ1-1, with a possible D match to TRBD1 (5 bases). Germline assignment: CDR1 LNHDA and CDR2 SQIVND (reference sequence). The CDR3 runs 15 residues. Trimming pared 7 bases from V and 1 base from J, leaving 16 bases between.

The table lists this clonotype with many counts. The genes are TRBV20-1 and TRBJ2-7; TRBD2 aligns across 11 bases. The CDR3 sequence is 14 residues long. From germline, CDR1 is DFQATT and CDR2 SNEGSKA (reference sequence). With 5 bases clipped from V and 4 bases from J, the junction kept 7 bases outside the gene matches. In DNA, the CDR3 is TGCAGTGCTGGGTGGGGACTAGCGGAGTACGAGCAGTACTTC. Its translation: CSAGWGLAEYEQYF.

This clonotype has a count of ten or more. V gene TRBV30 combines with J gene TRBJ1-1, with D unresolved. CDR3 length: 13 amino acids. V lost 0 bases, J lost 4 bases, and 9 bases lay in between. The germline V gene has CDR1 GTSNPN and CDR2 SVGIG (reference sequence). The CDR3 spells CAWSVLGGTEAFF. The CDR3, as DNA: TGTGCCTGGAGTGTTCTGGGCGGCACTGAAGCTTTCTTT.

This clonotype was seen only a few times. This chain joins TRBV27 and TRBJ2-1; 7 bases fit TRBD2. V was pared by 2 bases and J by 8 bases, with 9 bases of the junction left unmatched. The CDR3 totals 15 residues. Germline assignment: CDR1 MNHEY and CDR2 SMNVEV (reference sequence). Here the CDR3 reads CASSLRQTSQDEQFF. The CDR3 DNA follows: TGTGCCAGCAGTTTAAGGCAGACTAGCCAGGATGAGCAGTTCTTC.

V and J are TRBV7-8 and TRBJ1-5, with D hard to call. Germline V gene data show CDR1 as SGHVS and CDR2 as FQNEAQ. The CDR3 is 14 amino acids. V was shortened by 1 base and J by 7 bases, with 11 bases between the two germline ends. This chain's CDR3 is CASSLVPGRQPQHF. In nucleotides, the CDR3 is TGTGCCAGCAGCTTAGTTCCGGGGAGACAGCCCCAGCATTTT.